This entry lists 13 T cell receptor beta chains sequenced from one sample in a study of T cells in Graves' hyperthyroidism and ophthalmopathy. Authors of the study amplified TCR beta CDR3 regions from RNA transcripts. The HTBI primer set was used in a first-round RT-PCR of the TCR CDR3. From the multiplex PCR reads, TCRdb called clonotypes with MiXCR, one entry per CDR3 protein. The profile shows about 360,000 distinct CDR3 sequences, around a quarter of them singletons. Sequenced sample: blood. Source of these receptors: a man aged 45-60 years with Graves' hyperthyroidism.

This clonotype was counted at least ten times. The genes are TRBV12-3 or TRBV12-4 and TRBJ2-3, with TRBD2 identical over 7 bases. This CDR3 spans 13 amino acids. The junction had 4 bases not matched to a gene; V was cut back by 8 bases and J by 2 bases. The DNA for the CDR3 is TGTGCCAGCCGTGGGACTAACACAGATACGCAGTATTTT. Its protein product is CASRGTNTDTQYF.

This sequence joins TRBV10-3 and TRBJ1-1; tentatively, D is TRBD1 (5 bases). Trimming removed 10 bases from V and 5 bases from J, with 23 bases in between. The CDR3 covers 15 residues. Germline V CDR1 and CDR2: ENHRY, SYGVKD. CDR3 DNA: TGTGCCACCAAGAGGGCAGGGCAGGTGGTGACTGAAGCTTTCTTT. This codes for CATKRAGQVVTEAFF.

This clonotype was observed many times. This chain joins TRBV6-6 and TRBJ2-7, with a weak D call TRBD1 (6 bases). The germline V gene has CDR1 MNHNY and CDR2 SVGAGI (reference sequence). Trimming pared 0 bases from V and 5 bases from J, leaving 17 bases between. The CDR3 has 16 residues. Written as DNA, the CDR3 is TGTGCCAGCAGTTACTCGTGGTTCGGCAGGGGAGACGAGCAGTACTTC. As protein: CASSYSWFGRGDEQYF.

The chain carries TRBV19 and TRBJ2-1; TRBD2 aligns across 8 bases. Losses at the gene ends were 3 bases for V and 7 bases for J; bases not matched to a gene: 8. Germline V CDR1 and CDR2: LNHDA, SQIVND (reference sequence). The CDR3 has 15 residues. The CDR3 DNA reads TGTGCCAGTAGTATGGTATCGGGACTAGAAAATGAGCAGTTCTTC. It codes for CASSMVSGLENEQFF.

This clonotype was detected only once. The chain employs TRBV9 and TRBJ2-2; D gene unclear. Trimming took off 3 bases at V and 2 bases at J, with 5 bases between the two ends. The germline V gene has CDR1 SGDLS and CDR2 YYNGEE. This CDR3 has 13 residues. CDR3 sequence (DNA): TGTGCCAGCAGCGATCCAAACACCGGGGAGCTGTTTTTT. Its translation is CASSDPNTGELFF.

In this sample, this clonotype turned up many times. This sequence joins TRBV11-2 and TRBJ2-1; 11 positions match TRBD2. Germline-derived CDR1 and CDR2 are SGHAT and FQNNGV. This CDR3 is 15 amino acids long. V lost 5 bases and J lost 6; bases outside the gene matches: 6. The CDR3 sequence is CASSVIAGGSNEQFF. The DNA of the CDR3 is TGTGCCAGCAGCGTCATAGCGGGAGGGTCCAATGAGCAGTTCTTC.

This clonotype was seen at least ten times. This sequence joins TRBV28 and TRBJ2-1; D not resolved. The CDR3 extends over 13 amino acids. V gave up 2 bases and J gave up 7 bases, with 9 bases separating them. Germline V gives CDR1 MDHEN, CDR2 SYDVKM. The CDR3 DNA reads TGTGCCAGCAGTTTAGATGGGGTGAATGAGCAGTTCTTC. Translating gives CASSLDGVNEQFF.

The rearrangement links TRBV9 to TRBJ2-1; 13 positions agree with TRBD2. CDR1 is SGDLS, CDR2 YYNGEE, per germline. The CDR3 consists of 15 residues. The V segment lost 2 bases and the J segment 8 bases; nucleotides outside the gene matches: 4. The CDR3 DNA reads TGTGCCAGCAGCGTCGGACTAGCGGGAGTGCATGAGCAGTTCTTC. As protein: CASSVGLAGVHEQFF.

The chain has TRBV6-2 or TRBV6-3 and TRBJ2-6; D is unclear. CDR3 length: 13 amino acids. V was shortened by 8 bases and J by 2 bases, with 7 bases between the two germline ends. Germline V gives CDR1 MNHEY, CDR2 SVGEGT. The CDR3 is CASLPTGANVLTF. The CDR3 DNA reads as TGTGCCAGCCTTCCGACTGGGGCCAACGTCCTGACTTTC.

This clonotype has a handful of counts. CDR3 coding DNA: TGCAGCGTCATACCGGGACAGGGATATGGCTACACCTTC. Residues: CSVIPGQGYGYTF. This chain joins TRBV29-1 and TRBJ1-2, with TRBD1 matching 9 bases. V was clipped by 6 bases and J by 5 bases; unmatched bases: 7. Germline CDR1 is SQVTM and CDR2 is ANQGSEA. The CDR3 spans 13 residues.

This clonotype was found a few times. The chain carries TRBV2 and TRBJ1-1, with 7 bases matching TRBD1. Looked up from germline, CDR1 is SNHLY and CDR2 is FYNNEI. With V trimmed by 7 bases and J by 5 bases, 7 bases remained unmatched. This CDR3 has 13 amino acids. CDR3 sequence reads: CASTPTGRTEAFF. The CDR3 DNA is TGTGCCAGCACCCCGACAGGGAGGACTGAAGCTTTCTTT. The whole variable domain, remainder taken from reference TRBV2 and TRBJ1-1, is EPEVTQTPSHQVTQMGQEVILRCVPISNHLYFYWYRQILGQKVEFLVSFYNNEISEKSEIFDDQFSVERPDGSNFTLKIRSTKLEDSAMYFCASTPTGRTEAFFGQGTRLTVV.

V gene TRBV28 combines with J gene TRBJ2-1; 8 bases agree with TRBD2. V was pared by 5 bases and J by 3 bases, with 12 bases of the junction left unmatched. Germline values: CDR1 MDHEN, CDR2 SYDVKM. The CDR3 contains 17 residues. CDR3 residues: CASSALTSGSVYNEQFF. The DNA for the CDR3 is TGTGCCAGCAGTGCCCTCACGAGCGGGAGTGTCTACAATGAGCAGTTCTTC.

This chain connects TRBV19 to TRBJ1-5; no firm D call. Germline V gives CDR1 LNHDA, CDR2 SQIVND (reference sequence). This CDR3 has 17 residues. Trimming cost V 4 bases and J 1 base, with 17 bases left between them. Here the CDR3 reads CASSKGRVRVSNQPQHF. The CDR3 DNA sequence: TGTGCCAGTAGTAAAGGAAGGGTTCGGGTAAGCAATCAGCCCCAGCATTTT.